One sample yielded the 22 T cell receptor beta chains listed below, sequenced in a study of cytomegalovirus exposure and HLA in healthy donors. The study ran its PCR with 60 Vbeta and 13 Jbeta primers. The assay was immunoSEQ multiplex PCR, and TCRdb's table has in-frame clones only and misses some. The sample consists of fewer than 130,000 clones, more than 70% of them appearing once. The sample was PBMCs. The origin of the receptors is a woman in her sixties in good health and CMV-seropositive.

V and J are TRBV5-4 and TRBJ2-1; 9 nucleotides agree with TRBD2. Per germline, CDR1 SGHNT and CDR2 YYREEE (reference sequence). The CDR3 has 17 residues. Losses at the gene ends were 5 bases for V and 4 bases for J; bases not matched to a gene: 13. The CDR3 loop is CASSPGLLAGRYNEQFF. CDR3 coding DNA: TGTGCCAGCAGTCCTGGTTTGCTAGCGGGACGGTACAATGAGCAGTTCTTC.

This clone has just a few counts. The rearrangement uses TRBV4-1 and TRBJ1-4; 7 nucleotides line up with TRBD1. Germline V gene lookup returns CDR1 MGHRA and CDR2 YSYEKL. This CDR3 spans 17 amino acids. With V trimmed by 4 bases and J by 8 bases, 16 bases remained unmatched. CDR3 region: CASSPYPRTGAREKLFF. In nucleotides, the CDR3 is TGCGCCAGCAGCCCTTATCCGCGGACAGGAGCACGCGAAAAACTGTTTTTT.

This clone was detected only a few times. The chain combines TRBV6-1 with TRBJ2-7, with TRBD1 identical over 7 bases. This CDR3 has 13 amino acids. The V gene's germline CDR1 is MNHNS and CDR2 SASEGT. V lost 7 bases to trimming and J lost 5 bases; unmatched junction nucleotides: 8. CDR3 residues: CASKRQGSDEQYF. In nucleotides, the CDR3 is TGTGCCAGCAAAAGACAGGGAAGTGACGAGCAGTACTTC.

This clone is a singleton in its sample. V and J are TRBV6-4 and TRBJ2-3; 8 bases are shared with TRBD2. The CDR3 runs to 14 residues. The V and J ends lost 6 bases and 3 bases, in that order; junction bases with no gene match: 5. CDR1 and CDR2 from the germline V gene are MRHNA and SNTAGT. CDR3 coding DNA: TGTGCCAGCAGCTCGAGCGGGAGTACAGATACGCAGTATTTT. Residues: CASSSSGSTDTQYF.

The chain combines TRBV6-6 with TRBJ2-7; the D gene is possibly TRBD1 (6 bases). CDR1 and CDR2 (germline): MNHNY, SVGAGI (reference sequence). There are 14 residues in the CDR3. Trimming pared 5 bases from V and 4 bases from J, leaving 15 bases between. The CDR3 DNA follows: TGTGCCAGCAGTCCTCCCGGACAGATATACGAGCAGTACTTC. As protein: CASSPPGQIYEQYF.

This chain joins TRBV29-1 and TRBJ1-1, with no clear D. The germline CDR1 and CDR2 sequences are SQVTM and ANQGSEA. V was trimmed by 6 bases and J by 3 bases, leaving 14 bases between them. The CDR3 is made up of 13 amino acids. CDR3 coding DNA: TGCAGCGTGTATTCGTCCCTAGACACTGAAGCTTTCTTT. Translated: CSVYSSLDTEAFF.

The chain employs TRBV6-6 and TRBJ2-1, with TRBD2 matching over 12 bases. The CDR3 covers 15 residues. With V trimmed by 4 bases and J by 3 bases, 1 base remained unmatched. Germline CDR1 reads MNHNY; CDR2 reads SVGAGI (reference sequence). The DNA of the CDR3 is TGTGCCAGCAGTTCGGGACTAGCGGGCTACAATGAGCAGTTCTTC. Translated: CASSSGLAGYNEQFF.

In regard to this clone: Distinct nucleotide sequences in the sample also encode this CDR3. The chain couples TRBV5-1 to TRBJ2-3, with TRBD2 matching 9 bases. The germline V gene has CDR1 SGHRS and CDR2 YFSETQ. V dropped 4 bases and J dropped 0; count of bases not matched to a gene: 6. CDR3 length: 16 residues. CDR3 nucleotide sequence: TGCGCCAGCAGCCCACTAGCGGGCCGTAGCACAGATACGCAGTATTTT. Translation: CASSPLAGRSTDTQYF.

This chain links TRBV7-3 with TRBJ2-1; 8 bases are a match to TRBD2. Losses at the gene ends were 4 bases for V and 5 bases for J; bases not matched to a gene: 10. The CDR3 spans 16 residues. Germline V lookup: CDR1 SGHTA, CDR2 FQGTGA. CDR3 DNA sequence: TGTGCCAGCAGCTCATATGGGACTAGGGTTAACAATGAGCAGTTCTTC. Amino acid sequence: CASSSYGTRVNNEQFF.

This chain joins TRBV9 and TRBJ1-3, with TRBD1 as a possible D gene (5 bases). Germline values: CDR1 SGDLS, CDR2 YYNGEE. Trimming pared 0 bases from V and 5 bases from J, leaving 15 bases between. This CDR3 is 16 amino acids long. CDR3 protein: CASSVAGQVWRNTIYF. Here the CDR3 DNA reads TGTGCCAGCAGCGTAGCAGGGCAGGTGTGGCGAAACACCATATATTTT.

This clone was picked up many times. The V and J genes are TRBV7-9 and TRBJ1-1; D might be TRBD1 (5 bases). The CDR3 is 14 amino acids. Germline CDR1 is SEHNR and CDR2 is FQNEAQ (reference sequence). The V end lost 1 base, the J end lost 2 bases, and 8 bases lay between the germline ends. The CDR3 coding sequence is TGTGCCAGCAGCTTAGTACAGGAAAACACTGAAGCTTTCTTT. Its protein product is CASSLVQENTEAFF.

This clone was detected only a few times. This chain links TRBV12-2 with TRBJ1-1. TRBV12-2 is marked as a pseudogene. The CDR3 totals 15 residues. The CDR3 nucleotides read TGTGCAAGTCGCTCCAGGCGGGGGGAGAGCACTGAAGCTTTCTTT. Encoded protein: CASRSRRGESTEAFF.

V usage is TRBV6-6 and J usage is TRBJ1-4, with TRBD1 matching over 10 bases. CDR1 and CDR2 (germline): MNHNY, SVGAGI (reference sequence). J gave up 5 bases and V 5 bases, and 5 bases lay outside the gene matches. This CDR3 spans 15 amino acids. CDR3 protein: CASSARTGGNEKLFF. CDR3 nucleotide sequence: TGTGCCAGCAGTGCCCGGACAGGGGGGAATGAAAAACTGTTTTTT.

The chain links TRBV4-1 to TRBJ2-7; no firm D call. Germline lookup yields CDR1 MGHRA and CDR2 YSYEKL. V was cut by 1 base and J by 2 bases, with 12 bases left in between. The CDR3 has 15 amino acids. In DNA form, the CDR3 reads TGCGCCAGCAGCCAAGCTAATTATCCACCCTACGAGCAGTACTTC. Its protein is CASSQANYPPYEQYF.

The chain carries TRBV9 and TRBJ2-1; 12 bases agree with TRBD2. Germline V lookup: CDR1 SGDLS, CDR2 YYNGEE. This CDR3 contains 14 residues. J lost 9 bases, V lost 2 bases, and 3 bases had no gene match. The CDR3 coding sequence is TGTGCCAGCAGCGTGACTAGCGGGAGTGGTGAGCAGTTCTTC. As protein: CASSVTSGSGEQFF. The complete variable domain, with remaining parts taken from reference TRBV9 and TRBJ2-1, reads DSGVTQTPKHLITATGQRVTLRCSPRSGDLSVYWYQQSLDQGLQFLIQYYNGEERAKGNILERFSAQQFPDLHSELNLSSLELGDSALYFCASSVTSGSGEQFFGPGTRLTVL.

This clone was seen a few times. The chain uses TRBV7-2 and TRBJ2-5; D is possibly TRBD2 (6 bases). The V gene's germline CDR1 is SGHTA and CDR2 FQGNSA. Trimming took off 0 bases at V and 2 bases at J, with 7 bases between the two ends. This CDR3 contains 14 residues. CDR3 nucleotide sequence: TGTGCCAGCAGCTTAGCGGGACTGCAAGAGACCCAGTACTTC. Its protein is CASSLAGLQETQYF.

V and J are TRBV9 and TRBJ2-3; a possible D gene is TRBD2 (5 bases). This CDR3 is built from 14 residues. Between the trimmed V and J ends, which lost 0 bases and 6 bases, there was a span of 11 bases. The germline V gene encodes CDR1 SGDLS and CDR2 YYNGEE. CDR3 loop: CASSVALIADTQYF. As DNA, the CDR3 is TGTGCCAGCAGCGTAGCTTTAATAGCGGATACGCAGTATTTT.

The chain joins TRBV18 to TRBJ2-5; 11 bases are shared with TRBD2. This CDR3 region has 17 residues. Germline loops: CDR1 KGHSH, CDR2 LQKENI. V lost 2 bases and J lost 7; bases outside the gene matches: 12. DNA for the CDR3: TGTGCCAGCTCACCATCGCGGCTAGCGGGAGGAGTGGGGACCCAGTACTTC. Amino acid sequence: CASSPSRLAGGVGTQYF.

J is TRBJ2-5 and V is TRBV10-3, with 7 positions matching TRBD1. Near its end, the DNA agrees better with TRBJ2-7, so the J call may be wrong. The CDR3 covers 12 residues. Germline V gene sequence: CDR1 ENHRY, CDR2 SYGVKD. The CDR3 DNA follows: TGTGCCATCAGAGGGACAGAGTACGAGCAGTACTTC. This codes for CAIRGTEYEQYF.

On this clone: Sequence at one end of the junction differs from germline and may be a read error. The V and J genes are TRBV18 and TRBJ1-2; TRBD1 is a possible D gene (5 bases). Germline V CDR1 and CDR2: KGHSH, LQKENI. The CDR3 is 13 residues long. This CDR3 reads CASSTPQTRGTTF. The CDR3 DNA reads as TGTGCCAGCTCAACACCACAGACTAGGGGAACAACCTTC.

The chain recombines TRBV6-5 with TRBJ2-7; D remains unclear. The length of the CDR3 is 11 residues. CDR1 is MNHEY and CDR2 is SVGAGI in the germline V gene. Trimming took off 5 bases at V and 3 bases at J, with 5 bases between the two ends. CDR3 amino acids: CASSIHYEQYF. The DNA of the CDR3 is TGTGCCAGCAGTATTCACTACGAGCAGTACTTC.

The genes are TRBV28 and TRBJ2-7; tentatively, D is TRBD2 (5 bases). The CDR3 is made up of 12 amino acids. Looked up from germline, CDR1 is MDHEN and CDR2 is SYDVKM. With 10 bases removed from V and 4 bases from J, the gap between germline ends came to 14 bases. The CDR3 spells CATDRTGYEQYF. The CDR3 nucleotides are TGTGCCACCGATCGGACTGGGTACGAGCAGTACTTC.